This T cell receptor beta chain emerged from a study of blood T cells in healthy people across ages. Trimming cost V 6 bases and J 8 bases, with 19 bases left between them. The CDR3 loop spans 15 amino acids. CDR1 MNHEY and CDR2 SVGAGI come from the germline V gene. For the second PCR, which ran for roughly 7 to 11 cycles, a sample-barcoded 5' primer and a J-beta primer mix were used. TCRdb re-analysed the 5' RACE reads in MiXCR, keeping a single row per CDR3 protein. The sample has 1.8 million or so distinct CDR3 sequences, roughly two fifths seen once. The sequencing sample was made of blood. This chain connects TRBV6-5 to TRBJ1-4, with D possibly being TRBD1 (5 bases). The clonotype originates from a human donor in good health. CDR3 sequence (DNA): TGTGCCAGCAGAGACTCCGGGACCGGACCAGAAAAACTGTTTTTT. This sequence encodes CASRDSGTGPEKLFF.